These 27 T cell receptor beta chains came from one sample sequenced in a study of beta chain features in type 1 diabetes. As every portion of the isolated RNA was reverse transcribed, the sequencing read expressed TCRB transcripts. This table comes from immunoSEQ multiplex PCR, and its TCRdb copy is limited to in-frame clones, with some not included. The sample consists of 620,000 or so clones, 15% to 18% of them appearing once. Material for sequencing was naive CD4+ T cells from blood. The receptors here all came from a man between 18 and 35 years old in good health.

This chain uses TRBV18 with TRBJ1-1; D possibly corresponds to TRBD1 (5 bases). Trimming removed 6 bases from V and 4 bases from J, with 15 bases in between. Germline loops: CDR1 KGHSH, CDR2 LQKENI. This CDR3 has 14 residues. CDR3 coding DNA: TGTGCCAGCTCCGGGGGGATCGTGGGCACTGAAGCTTTCTTT. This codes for CASSGGIVGTEAFF.

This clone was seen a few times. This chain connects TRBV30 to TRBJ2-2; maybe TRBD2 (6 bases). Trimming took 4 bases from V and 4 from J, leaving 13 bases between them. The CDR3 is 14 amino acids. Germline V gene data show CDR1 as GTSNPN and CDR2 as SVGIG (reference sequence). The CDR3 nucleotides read TGTGCCTGGAAACAGCGGGTGCTCACCGGGGAGCTGTTTTTT. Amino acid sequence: CAWKQRVLTGELFF. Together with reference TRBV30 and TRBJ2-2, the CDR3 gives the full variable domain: SQTIHQWPATLVQPVGSPLSLECTVEGTSNPNLYWYRQAAGRGLQLLFYSVGIGQISSEVPQNLSASRPQDRQFILSSKKLLLSDSGFYLCAWKQRVLTGELFFGEGSRLTVL.

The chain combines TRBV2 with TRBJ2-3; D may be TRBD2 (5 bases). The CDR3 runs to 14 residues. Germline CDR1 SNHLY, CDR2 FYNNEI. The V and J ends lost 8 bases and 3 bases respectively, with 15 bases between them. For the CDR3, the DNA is TGTGCCAGCCAACTAGAGAGTATGACAGATACGCAGTATTTT. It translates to CASQLESMTDTQYF.

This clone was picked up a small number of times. Written as DNA, the CDR3 is TGTGCCAGCAGTGGAGGGGGTGCGGTGGAGCTGTTTTTT. Protein product: CASSGGGAVELFF. The chain has TRBV6-1 and TRBJ2-2; TRBD1 is a possible D gene (6 bases). CDR1 and CDR2 (germline): MNHNS, SASEGT. V lost 4 bases and J lost 10, with 13 bases in between. The CDR3 loop spans 13 amino acids.

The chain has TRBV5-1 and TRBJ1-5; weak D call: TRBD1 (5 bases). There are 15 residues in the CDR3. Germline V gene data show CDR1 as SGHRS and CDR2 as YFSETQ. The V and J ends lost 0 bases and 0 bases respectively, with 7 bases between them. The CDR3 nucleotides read TGCGCCAGCAGCTTGGGACAGAATAGCAATCAGCCCCAGCATTTT. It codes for CASSLGQNSNQPQHF.

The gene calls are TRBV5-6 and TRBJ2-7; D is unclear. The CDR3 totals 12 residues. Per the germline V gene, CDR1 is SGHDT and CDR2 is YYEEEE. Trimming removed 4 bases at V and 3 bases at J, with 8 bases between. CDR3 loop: CASSRTNYEQYF. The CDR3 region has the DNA TGTGCCAGCAGCCGAACTAACTACGAGCAGTACTTC.

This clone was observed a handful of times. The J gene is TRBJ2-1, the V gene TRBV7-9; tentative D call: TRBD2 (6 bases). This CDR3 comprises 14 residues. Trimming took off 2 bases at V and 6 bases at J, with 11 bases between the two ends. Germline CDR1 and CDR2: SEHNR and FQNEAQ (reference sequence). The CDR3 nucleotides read TGTGCCAGCAGCTTACAGGCGGGATCCAATGAGCAGTTCTTC. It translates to CASSLQAGSNEQFF.

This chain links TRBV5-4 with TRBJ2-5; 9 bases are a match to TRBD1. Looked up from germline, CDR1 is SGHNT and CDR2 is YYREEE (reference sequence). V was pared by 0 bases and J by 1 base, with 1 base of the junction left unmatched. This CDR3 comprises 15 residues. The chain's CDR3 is CASSLGQGVQETQYF. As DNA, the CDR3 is TGTGCCAGCAGCTTGGGACAGGGGGTCCAAGAGACCCAGTACTTC.

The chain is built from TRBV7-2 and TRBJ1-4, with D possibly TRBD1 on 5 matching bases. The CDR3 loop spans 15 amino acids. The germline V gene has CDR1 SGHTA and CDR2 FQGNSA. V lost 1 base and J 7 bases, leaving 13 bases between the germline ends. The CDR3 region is CASSLVQGWTEKLFF. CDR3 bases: TGTGCCAGCAGCTTAGTCCAGGGCTGGACTGAAAAACTGTTTTTT.

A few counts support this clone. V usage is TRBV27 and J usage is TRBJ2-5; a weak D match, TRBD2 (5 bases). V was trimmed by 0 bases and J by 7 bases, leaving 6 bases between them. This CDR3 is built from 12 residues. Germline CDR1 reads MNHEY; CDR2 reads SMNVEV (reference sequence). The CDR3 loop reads CASSLSSGTQYF. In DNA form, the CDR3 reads TGTGCCAGCAGTTTATCGAGCGGGACCCAGTACTTC.

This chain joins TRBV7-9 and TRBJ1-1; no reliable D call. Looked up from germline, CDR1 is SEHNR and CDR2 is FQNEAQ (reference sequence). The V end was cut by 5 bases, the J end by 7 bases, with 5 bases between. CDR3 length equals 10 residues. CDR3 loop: CASSRFEAFF. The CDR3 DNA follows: TGTGCCAGCAGCCGGTTTGAAGCTTTCTTT. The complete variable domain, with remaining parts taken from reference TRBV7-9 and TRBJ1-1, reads DTGVSQNPRHKITKRGQNVTFRCDPISEHNRLYWYRQTLGQGPEFLTYFQNEAQLEKSRLLSDRFSAERPKGSFSTLEIQRTEQGDSAMYLCASSRFEAFFGQGTRLTVV.

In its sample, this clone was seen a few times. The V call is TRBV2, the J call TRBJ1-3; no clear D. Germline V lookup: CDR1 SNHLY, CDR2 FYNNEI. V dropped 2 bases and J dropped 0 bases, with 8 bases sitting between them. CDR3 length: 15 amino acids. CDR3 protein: CASSETYISGNTIYF. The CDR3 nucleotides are TGTGCCAGCAGTGAAACCTATATCTCTGGAAACACCATATATTTT.

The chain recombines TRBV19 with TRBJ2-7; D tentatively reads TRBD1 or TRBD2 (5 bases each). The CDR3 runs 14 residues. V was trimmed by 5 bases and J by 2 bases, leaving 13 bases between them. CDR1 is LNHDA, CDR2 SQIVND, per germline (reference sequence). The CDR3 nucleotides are TGTGCCAGTAGTGCCCCGGGACCCGCCTACGAGCAGTACTTC. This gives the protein CASSAPGPAYEQYF.

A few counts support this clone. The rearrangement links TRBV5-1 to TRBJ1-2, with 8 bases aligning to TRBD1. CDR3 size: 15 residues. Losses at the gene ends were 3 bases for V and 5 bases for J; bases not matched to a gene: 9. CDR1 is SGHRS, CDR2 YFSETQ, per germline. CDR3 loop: CASSSATGGVYGYTF. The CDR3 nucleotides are TGCGCCAGCAGCTCCGCAACAGGGGGTGTTTATGGCTACACCTTC. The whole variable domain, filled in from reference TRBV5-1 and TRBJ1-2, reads KAGVTQTPRYLIKTRGQQVTLSCSPISGHRSVSWYQQTPGQGLQFLFEYFSETQRNKGNFPGRFSGRQFSNSRSEMNVSTLELGDSALYLCASSSATGGVYGYTFGSGTRLTVV.

CDR3 residues: CASSLVGGRDSYEQYF. The CDR3 DNA sequence: TGCGCCAGCAGCTTGGTGGGTGGGCGGGACTCCTACGAGCAGTACTTC. The chain recombines TRBV5-1 with TRBJ2-7, with D tentatively TRBD2 (6 bases). This CDR3 has 16 amino acids. V lost 0 bases and J 0 bases, leaving 13 bases between the germline ends. Germline V gene data show CDR1 as SGHRS and CDR2 as YFSETQ. The complete variable domain, with remaining parts taken from reference TRBV5-1 and TRBJ2-7, reads KAGVTQTPRYLIKTRGQQVTLSCSPISGHRSVSWYQQTPGQGLQFLFEYFSETQRNKGNFPGRFSGRQFSNSRSEMNVSTLELGDSALYLCASSLVGGRDSYEQYFGPGTRLTVT.

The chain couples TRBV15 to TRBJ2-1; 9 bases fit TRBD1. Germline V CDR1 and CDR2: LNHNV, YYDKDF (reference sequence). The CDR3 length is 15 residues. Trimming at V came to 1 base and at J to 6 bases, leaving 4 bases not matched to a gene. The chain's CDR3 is CATSRARDRVNEQFF. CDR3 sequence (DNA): TGTGCCACCAGCAGAGCGAGGGACAGGGTCAATGAGCAGTTCTTC.

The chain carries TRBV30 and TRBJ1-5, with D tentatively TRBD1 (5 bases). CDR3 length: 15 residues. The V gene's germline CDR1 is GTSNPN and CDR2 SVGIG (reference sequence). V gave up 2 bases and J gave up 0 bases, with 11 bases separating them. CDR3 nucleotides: TGTGCCTGGAGTTCATGGGACCTTAGCAATCAGCCCCAGCATTTT. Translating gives CAWSSWDLSNQPQHF. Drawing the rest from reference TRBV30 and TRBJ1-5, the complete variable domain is SQTIHQWPATLVQPVGSPLSLECTVEGTSNPNLYWYRQAAGRGLQLLFYSVGIGQISSEVPQNLSASRPQDRQFILSSKKLLLSDSGFYLCAWSSWDLSNQPQHFGDGTRLSIL.

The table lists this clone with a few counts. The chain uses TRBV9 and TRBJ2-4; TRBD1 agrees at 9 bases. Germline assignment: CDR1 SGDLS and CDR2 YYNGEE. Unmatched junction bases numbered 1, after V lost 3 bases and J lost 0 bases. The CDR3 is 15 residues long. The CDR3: CASSEGQGAKNIQYF. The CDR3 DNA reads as TGTGCCAGCAGCGAGGGACAGGGAGCCAAAAACATTCAGTACTTC.

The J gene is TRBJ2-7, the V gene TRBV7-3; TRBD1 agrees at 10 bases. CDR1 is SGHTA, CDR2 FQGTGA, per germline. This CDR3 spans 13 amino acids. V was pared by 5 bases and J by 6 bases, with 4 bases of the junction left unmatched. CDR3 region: CASSTDRGLEQYF. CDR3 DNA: TGTGCCAGCAGCACCGACAGGGGGCTCGAGCAGTACTTC. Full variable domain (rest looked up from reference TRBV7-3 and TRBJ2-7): GAGVSQTPSNKVTEKGKYVELRCDPISGHTALYWYRQSLGQGPEFLIYFQGTGAADDSGLPNDRFFAVRPEGSVSTLKIQRTERGDSAVYLCASSTDRGLEQYFGPGTRLTVT.

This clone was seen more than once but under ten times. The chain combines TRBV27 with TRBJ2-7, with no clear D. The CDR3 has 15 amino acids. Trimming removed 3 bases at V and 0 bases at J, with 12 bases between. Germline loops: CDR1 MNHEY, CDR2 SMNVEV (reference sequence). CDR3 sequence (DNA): TGTGCCAGCAGTTTGGGGTTGACGCGCTCCTACGAGCAGTACTTC. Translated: CASSLGLTRSYEQYF.

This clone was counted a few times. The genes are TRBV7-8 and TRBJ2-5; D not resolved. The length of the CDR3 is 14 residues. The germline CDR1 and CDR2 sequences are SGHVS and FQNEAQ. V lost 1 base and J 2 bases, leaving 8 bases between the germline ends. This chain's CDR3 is CASSLGVAQETQYF. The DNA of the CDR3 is TGTGCCAGCAGCTTAGGGGTCGCACAAGAGACCCAGTACTTC.

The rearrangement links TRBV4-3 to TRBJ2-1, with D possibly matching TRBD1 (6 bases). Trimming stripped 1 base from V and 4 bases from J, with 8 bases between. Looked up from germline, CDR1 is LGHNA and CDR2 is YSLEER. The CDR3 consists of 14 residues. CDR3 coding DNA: TGCGCCAGCAGCCAAGTGGACAGATACAATGAGCAGTTCTTC. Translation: CASSQVDRYNEQFF.

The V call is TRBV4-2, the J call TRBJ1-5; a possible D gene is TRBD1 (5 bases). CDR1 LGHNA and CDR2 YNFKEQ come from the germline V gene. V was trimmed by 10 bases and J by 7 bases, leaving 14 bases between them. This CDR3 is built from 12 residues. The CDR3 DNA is TGTGCCACGCAGGGTGGAGGACAGCCCCAGCATTTT. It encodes CATQGGGQPQHF.

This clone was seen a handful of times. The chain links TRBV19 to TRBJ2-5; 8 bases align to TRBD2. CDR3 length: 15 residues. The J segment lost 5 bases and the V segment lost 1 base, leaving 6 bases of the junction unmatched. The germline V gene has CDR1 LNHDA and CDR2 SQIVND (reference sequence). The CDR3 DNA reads TGTGCCAGTAGTATAGTATTAGCGGGGTTGGAGACCCAGTACTTC. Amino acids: CASSIVLAGLETQYF.

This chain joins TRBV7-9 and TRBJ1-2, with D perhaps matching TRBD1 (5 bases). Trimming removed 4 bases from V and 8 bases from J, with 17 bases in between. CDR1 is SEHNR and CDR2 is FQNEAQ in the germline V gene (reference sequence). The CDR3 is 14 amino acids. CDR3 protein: CASSSTDSPQGYTF. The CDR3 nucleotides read TGTGCCAGCAGCTCGACAGACTCTCCTCAGGGCTACACCTTC.

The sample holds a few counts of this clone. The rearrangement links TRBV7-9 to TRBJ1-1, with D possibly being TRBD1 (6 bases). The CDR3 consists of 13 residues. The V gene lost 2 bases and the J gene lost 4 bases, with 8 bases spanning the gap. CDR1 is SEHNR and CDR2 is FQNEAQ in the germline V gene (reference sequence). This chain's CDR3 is CASSLLQGTEAFF. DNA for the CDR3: TGTGCCAGCAGCTTACTACAGGGCACTGAAGCTTTCTTT.

CDR3 amino acids: CAWSVKGYTF. Written as DNA, the CDR3 is TGTGCCTGGAGTGTAAAGGGCTACACCTTC. The chain carries TRBV30 and TRBJ1-2; no definite D call. The V end was cut by 0 bases, the J end by 8 bases, with 4 bases between. This CDR3 comprises 10 residues. Germline-derived CDR1 and CDR2 are GTSNPN and SVGIG (reference sequence).